This T cell receptor beta chain came from a study of metastatic and nonmetastatic thyroid tumors. Across the study: Across peripheral blood and tumor or nodule tissue samples taken from malignant and benign thyroid patients, the repertoires were compared with one another.

Germline CDR1 and CDR2: LGHNA and YSLEER. The CDR3 contains 15 residues. V was trimmed by 4 bases and J by 4 bases, leaving 15 bases between them. TCRdb reanalyzed the PCR reads via MiXCR. The sample lists about 32,000 clones, approximately 25% occurring once. In its sample, this clone was seen many times. Nobody among the patients had been given any treatment before thyroid surgery. The chain couples TRBV4-3 to TRBJ2-3; D gene uncertain. The sample was blood. The sequence was obtained from a female donor with papillary thyroid cancer or a benign thyroid nodule (not recorded which). Some clones in this sample may be carry-over from other donors' samples. The CDR3 protein is CASSPSASGPDTQYF. CDR3 coding DNA: TGCGCCAGCAGCCCTTCGGCCTCCGGTCCAGATACGCAGTATTTT.